This T cell receptor (beta chain) was sequenced in a study of pediatric ulcerative colitis. The CDR3 is 13 residues long. Trimming removed 10 bases at V and 6 bases at J, with 18 bases between. Germline V gene sequence: CDR1 LNHDA, CDR2 SQIVND (reference sequence). During colonoscopy, one to two rectal pinch biopsies were collected. Findings and limits, study-wide: A couple of rectal clonotypes were found only in ulcerative colitis patients, all of them. In rectum, acute severe colitis had expanded clones and less diversity.

Sequencing depth was up to 500,000 reads per sample. Only in-frame clones appear in the TCRdb table, and some are missing; sequencing was by immunoSEQ multiplex PCR. The sample holds 20,000 or so clones, roughly two thirds seen once. As for this clone: Its antigen is undetermined.

Sequenced input: gut tissue. The V and J genes are TRBV19 and TRBJ1-2; D is ambiguous. This clonotype was obtained from a boy aged 5 to 17 with severe ulcerative colitis. CDR3 loop: CATHSWEGNGYTF. CDR3 DNA: TGTGCCACCCACAGCTGGGAAGGGAATGGCTACACCTTC.